This T cell receptor (beta chain) was observed in a study of cytomegalovirus exposure and HLA in healthy donors. Study-wide results and limits: Roughly uniform depth of sequencing across donors was assumed in presence/absence analyses. Later on, a genetic analysis was performed. It linked a missense variant in DCLRE1C with V- and J-gene trimming of TCR beta.

As regards this clone: What it binds is unknown.

Primers: 60 Vbeta forward and 13 Jbeta reverse. TCRdb keeps only in-frame clones here, not all; method: immunoSEQ multiplex PCR. Of about 130,000 clones listed, roughly two thirds are singletons. This CDR3 has 15 amino acids. Germline loops: CDR1 SGDLS, CDR2 YYNGEE. With 4 bases removed from V and 0 bases from J, the gap between germline ends came to 13 bases. The rearrangement links TRBV9 to TRBJ1-1; the D is unclear. The sequenced material came from PBMCs. The TCR was taken from a man aged 30 to 45 in good health and CMV-seropositive. This chain's CDR3 is CASSRASEMNTEAFF. In DNA form, the CDR3 reads TGTGCCAGCAGCCGCGCGAGCGAGATGAACACTGAAGCTTTCTTT.